This T cell receptor beta chain was observed in a study of vaccination effects on CD4 cells after COVID-19. This clone was recorded a few times. Its cognate antigen is unknown. The table came from immunoSEQ multiplex PCR; TCRdb's copy has only in-frame clones and leaves some out. The sample has tens of thousands of clones; under 85% are singletons. Scientists isolated CD4+ T cells after an approximately ten-day culture period ended. General observations from the study: Long after vaccination, the clones induced by infection and by vaccine shrank markedly in size.

The source was CD4+ T cells from PBMCs cultured without peptide, collected before COVID-19 vaccination. This clonotype was obtained from a human donor who had a prior SARS-CoV-2 infection.

The CDR3 DNA follows: TGCGCCAGCAGCTTAGACAACTTAAGCAATCAGCCCCAGCATTTT. Translation: CASSLDNLSNQPQHF. This chain links TRBV5-1 with TRBJ1-5; D gene unclear. There are 15 residues in the CDR3. V was trimmed by 2 bases and J by 1 base, leaving 10 bases between them. Germline lookup yields CDR1 SGHRS and CDR2 YFSETQ.